The source of this T cell receptor beta chain is a study of T cell responses to AZD1222 COVID-19 vaccine. For the study at large: Timing groups of about 4 and about 12 weeks for second doses were pooled.

This clone was found once. Its specificity is unknown. Generated by immunoSEQ multiplex PCR, the TCRdb table keeps only in-frame clones and is missing some. Of 90,000 to 120,000 clones in the sample, roughly 90% are singletons; the top ten hold 0.95% to 1.5%. The CDR3 runs 14 residues. Germline V gene lookup returns CDR1 MDHEN and CDR2 SYDVKM. J lost 5 bases, V lost 5 bases, and 8 bases had no gene match. General study points: Reports say nearly half of spike-specific TCRs go after unmutated variant regions. Spike-specific TCRs gained breadth and depth after people received two AZD1222 doses. Clonal diversity was possibly underestimated, and white British individuals and females predominated among donors.

Sequencing used peripheral blood, obtained on day 0 of AZD1222 vaccination. This clonotype was obtained from an adult in good health. The chain is built from TRBV28 and TRBJ1-2; the match to TRBD1 covers 7 bases. The CDR3 region is CASSRNRGGYGYTF. Written as DNA, the CDR3 is TGTGCCAGCAGTCGGAACAGGGGCGGATATGGCTACACCTTC.